Listed here are 8 T cell receptor beta chains from one sample, sequenced in a study of cytomegalovirus exposure and HLA in healthy donors (dated by TCRdb to about 2017). Libraries were prepared through the immunoSEQ multiplex PCR assay. A mixture of 60 forward primers for TCR Vbeta segments and 13 reverse primers for TCR Jbeta segments was used in the multiplex PCR. Held by TCRdb, this immuneACCESS table contains in-frame sequences only and omits some clones. Under half of the omission traces to an unresolved V gene where checked; the cause of the rest is unknown. The sample contains about 190,000 clones, more than 65% of them found a single time. Around 3.2% of the sample rests with the top ten. The sample consisted of PBMCs. These receptors originate from a woman between 25 and 40 years old in good health and CMV-seropositive.

This clone was counted between two and nine times. This chain joins TRBV7-8 and TRBJ1-5; 7 nucleotides match TRBD1. Germline CDR1 reads SGHVS; CDR2 reads FQNEAQ. The CDR3 covers 15 residues. The V gene end was trimmed by 5 bases and the J gene end by 3 bases; junction bases not matched to a gene: 7. Here the CDR3 reads CASSPAGTVNQPQHF. For the CDR3, the DNA is TGTGCCAGCAGCCCCGCCGGGACAGTCAATCAGCCCCAGCATTTT. Using reference TRBV7-8 and TRBJ1-5 for the parts outside the CDR3, the full variable domain is GAGVSQSPRYKVAKRGQDVALRCDPISGHVSLFWYQQALGQGPEFLTYFQNEAQLDKSGLPSDRFFAERPEGSVSTLKIQRTQQEDSAVYLCASSPAGTVNQPQHFGDGTRLSIL.

V usage is TRBV13 and J usage is TRBJ2-1; possibly TRBD2 for D (5 bases). Germline CDR1 is PRHDT and CDR2 is FYEKMQ (reference sequence). This CDR3 is 16 amino acids long. Trimming shortened V by 5 bases and J by 4 bases, and 18 bases separated the two germline ends. CDR3 in amino acids: CASSPSGLGLYNEQFF. CDR3 coding DNA: TGTGCCAGCAGCCCAAGTGGACTGGGCCTATACAATGAGCAGTTCTTC.

This chain connects TRBV10-3 to TRBJ2-1; TRBD2 matches 11 bases. This CDR3 has 14 amino acids. Germline CDR1 ENHRY, CDR2 SYGVKD. V was clipped by 6 bases and J by 7 bases; unmatched bases: 5. The DNA for the CDR3 is TGTGCCATCAGGTCCGGGACTAGCGGAAATGAGCAGTTCTTC. It is translated as CAIRSGTSGNEQFF.

This clone was counted between two and nine times. The V gene is TRBV19, the J gene TRBJ2-1, with a weak D call TRBD2 (8 bases). V lost 3 bases, J lost 0 bases, and 15 bases lay in between. The CDR3 consists of 17 residues. Germline lookup yields CDR1 LNHDA and CDR2 SQIVND (reference sequence). CDR3 sequence: CASSMDSGDSSYNEQFF. The CDR3 DNA is TGTGCCAGTAGTATGGATAGCGGGGACAGCTCCTACAATGAGCAGTTCTTC. Supplemented by reference TRBV19 and TRBJ2-1, the full variable domain reads DGGITQSPKYLFRKEGQNVTLSCEQNLNHDAMYWYRQDPGQGLRLIYYSQIVNDFQKGDIAEGYSVSREKKESFPLTVTSAQKNPTAFYLCASSMDSGDSSYNEQFFGPGTRLTVL.

This clone was seen just once. The chain joins TRBV11-2 to TRBJ2-1; TRBD2 agrees at 8 bases. Germline values: CDR1 SGHAT, CDR2 FQNNGV. The CDR3 runs to 15 residues. Trimming removed 4 bases from V and 5 bases from J; junction bases left unmatched: 7. In DNA form, the CDR3 reads TGTGCCAGCAGCTCTCTGACTAGCGCCCACAATGAGCAGTTCTTC. Amino acids: CASSSLTSAHNEQFF.

This chain links TRBV6-5 with TRBJ1-1, with 11 bases aligning to TRBD1. Trimming at V came to 8 bases and at J to 4 bases, leaving 9 bases not matched to a gene. The CDR3 is 15 residues long. CDR1 is MNHEY and CDR2 is SVGAGI in the germline V gene. The chain's CDR3 is CASAWTGGESTEAFF. The CDR3, as DNA: TGTGCCAGCGCATGGACAGGGGGCGAGAGCACTGAAGCTTTCTTT.

The V gene is TRBV7-2, the J gene TRBJ2-7; weak D call: TRBD1 (6 bases). The CDR3 loop spans 16 amino acids. Germline values: CDR1 SGHTA, CDR2 FQGNSA. V was clipped by 1 base and J by 6 bases, with 19 bases between them. CDR3 bases: TGTGCCAGCAGCTTAGTTATATGGGGGCTAGGCTCCGAGCAGTACTTC. This sequence encodes CASSLVIWGLGSEQYF.

The chain couples TRBV5-1 to TRBJ1-1; D not certain. From germline, CDR1 is SGHRS and CDR2 YFSETQ. V was clipped by 3 bases and J by 8 bases, with 17 bases between them. The CDR3 loop spans 14 amino acids. The CDR3 bases are TGCGCCAGCAGCTCCTTCGGGGAGACCCTGGAAGCTTTCTTT. It encodes CASSSFGETLEAFF.